This entry describes one T cell receptor (beta chain). The antigen is undetermined. The length of the CDR3 is 18 residues. UMI-tagged TRB cDNA libraries were built via 5' RACE. TCRdb processed the 5' RACE reads again and assigns one entry to each CDR3 protein, with no DNA. This sample's clone table lists approximately 140,000 distinct CDR3 sequences. The data originate from a study of CXCR3-negative and CXCR3-positive naive CD8 T cells. Study outcomes and limitations: CXCR3-negative naive cells had less hydrophobic TRB CDR3s than did CXCR3-positive naive cells.

The TCR originated in a human donor in good health. Some clones in this sample may be carry-over from other donors' samples. The V call is TRBV12-3 or TRBV12-4, the J call TRBJ2-3; TCRdb returns TRBD2, unconfirmable since there is no DNA. The source material was naive CXCR3+ CD8+ T cells from blood. Subset noted: CD45RO-CCR7+CD27+CD95- naive CD8+ T cells expressing CXCR3 (TNR3+). The CDR3 is CASSFYFREGRSTDTQYF.